Shown below are 28 T cell receptor beta chains from a single sample sequenced in a study of cytomegalovirus exposure and HLA in healthy donors. Generated by immunoSEQ multiplex PCR, the TCRdb table keeps only in-frame clones and is missing some. This table holds 140,000 to 150,000 clones, about nine tenths found once. The sequenced sample consisted of PBMCs. The origin of the receptors is a man between 18 and 29 years old in good health and CMV-seropositive.

The chain recombines TRBV9 with TRBJ2-5; perhaps TRBD1 as D (5 bases). The CDR3 is 14 residues long. Germline assignment: CDR1 SGDLS and CDR2 YYNGEE. Trimming took off 0 bases at V and 5 bases at J, with 11 bases between the two ends. In DNA form, the CDR3 reads TGTGCCAGCAGCGTAGGGACAAACTGGGAGACCCAGTACTTC. Residues: CASSVGTNWETQYF.

In nucleotides, the CDR3 is TGTGCCAGCTGCTACAGGGGGCGTTATCAGCCCCAGCATTTT. This sequence encodes CASCYRGRYQPQHF. The chain uses TRBV28 and TRBJ1-5, with 9 bases identical to TRBD1. Germline CDR1 MDHEN, CDR2 SYDVKM. The V gene end was trimmed by 8 bases and the J gene end by 5 bases; junction bases not matched to a gene: 7. The CDR3 covers 14 residues. Filled out from reference TRBV28 and TRBJ1-5, the complete variable domain reads DVKVTQSSRYLVKRTGEKVFLECVQDMDHENMFWYRQDPGLGLRLIYFSYDVKMKEKGDIPEGYSVSREKKERFSLILESASTNQTSMYLCASCYRGRYQPQHFGDGTRLSIL.

The chain uses TRBV15 and TRBJ2-3; 9 bases agree with TRBD1. Germline values: CDR1 LNHNV, CDR2 YYDKDF (reference sequence). With 1 base clipped from V and 1 base from J, the junction kept 0 bases outside the gene matches. This CDR3 region has 15 residues. CDR3 in DNA: TGTGCCACCAGCAGAGGGACAGGGGGCACAGATACGCAGTATTTT. Protein: CATSRGTGGTDTQYF.

This clone appeared once. The chain carries TRBV6-5 and TRBJ2-5; D possibly corresponds to TRBD1 (8 bases). The CDR3 loop spans 14 amino acids. The germline gives CDR1 MNHEY, CDR2 SVGAGI. V dropped 2 bases and J dropped 7 bases, with 14 bases sitting between them. The CDR3: CASSYLTGEGTQYF. The CDR3 nucleotides read TGTGCCAGCAGTTACCTGACAGGGGAGGGGACCCAGTACTTC.

The rearrangement joins TRBV30 to TRBJ2-1, with D possibly being TRBD2 (6 bases). The CDR3 loop spans 15 amino acids. The germline V and J ends were trimmed by 3 bases and 0 bases, with 12 bases remaining between them. Germline loops: CDR1 GTSNPN, CDR2 SVGIG (reference sequence). The CDR3 region has the DNA TGTGCCTGGAGGGGAGGTGGGAGCTCCTACAATGAGCAGTTCTTC. The encoded protein is CAWRGGGSSYNEQFF. Variable domain in full (rest from reference TRBV30 and TRBJ2-1): SQTIHQWPATLVQPVGSPLSLECTVEGTSNPNLYWYRQAAGRGLQLLFYSVGIGQISSEVPQNLSASRPQDRQFILSSKKLLLSDSGFYLCAWRGGGSSYNEQFFGPGTRLTVL.

The V call is TRBV5-1, the J call TRBJ2-3; TRBD2 aligns across 9 bases. V gave up 0 bases and J gave up 2 bases; unmatched junction bases: 7. The CDR3 sequence is 17 residues long. Germline CDR1 reads SGHRS; CDR2 reads YFSETQ. The chain's CDR3 is CASSLVGGRALTDTQYF. The DNA of the CDR3 is TGCGCCAGCAGCTTGGTGGGCGGGAGGGCCCTCACAGATACGCAGTATTTT.

V and J are TRBV27 and TRBJ2-1; 10 positions match TRBD2. CDR3 size: 16 residues. With 8 bases clipped from V and 4 bases from J, the junction kept 11 bases outside the gene matches. Germline V lookup: CDR1 MNHEY, CDR2 SMNVEV (reference sequence). Here the CDR3 DNA reads TGTGCCAGCCGTATCTATAGCGGGGGGATTTACAATGAGCAGTTCTTC. Residues: CASRIYSGGIYNEQFF.

The chain uses TRBV13 and TRBJ2-5; 15 positions match TRBD2. With 4 bases clipped from V and 2 bases from J, the junction kept 8 bases outside the gene matches. This CDR3 comprises 18 residues. CDR1 PRHDT and CDR2 FYEKMQ come from the germline V gene (reference sequence). The DNA for the CDR3 is TGTGCCAGCAGCTACTGGACTAGCGGGGGGGCCGGGCAAGAGACCCAGTACTTC. This sequence encodes CASSYWTSGGAGQETQYF.

The chain carries TRBV4-2 and TRBJ2-2; 7 bases map to TRBD1. The CDR3 runs 17 residues. V gave up 0 bases and J gave up 3 bases; unmatched junction bases: 7. In germline, CDR1 is LGHNA, CDR2 YNFKEQ. In nucleotides, the CDR3 is TGTGCCAGCAGCCAAGATTGGGCAGGGGGAGACACCGGGGAGCTGTTTTTT. As protein: CASSQDWAGGDTGELFF.

The V call is TRBV18, the J call TRBJ2-2; D unclear. The CDR3 is made up of 14 amino acids. Germline CDR1 is KGHSH and CDR2 is LQKENI. The V end was cut by 4 bases, the J end by 3 bases, with 9 bases between. CDR3 region: CASSRQVDTGELFF. As DNA, the CDR3 is TGTGCCAGCTCACGGCAGGTGGACACCGGGGAGCTGTTTTTT. Filled out from reference TRBV18 and TRBJ2-2, the complete variable domain reads NAGVMQNPRHLVRRRGQEARLRCSPMKGHSHVYWYRQLPEEGLKFMVYLQKENIIDESGMPKERFSAEFPKEGPSILRIQQVVRGDSAAYFCASSRQVDTGELFFGEGSRLTVL.

The chain employs TRBV21-1 and TRBJ1-5. TRBV21-1 is classified as a pseudogene. There are 13 residues in the CDR3. The CDR3 loop reads CASSLYSNQPQHF. The DNA of the CDR3 is TGTGCCAGCAGTCTATATAGCAATCAGCCCCAGCATTTT.

CDR3 sequence (DNA): TGTGCCAGCAGCCCTTATACTAGCGGGAGTGGCACCGGGGAGCTGTTTTTT. It encodes CASSPYTSGSGTGELFF. The gene calls are TRBV7-2 and TRBJ2-2; 11 bases are shared with TRBD2. Germline V gene data show CDR1 as SGHTA and CDR2 as FQGNSA. The V segment lost 5 bases and the J segment 4 bases; nucleotides outside the gene matches: 9. The CDR3 has 17 amino acids.

The V gene is TRBV7-9, the J gene TRBJ1-2; 7 bases map to TRBD1. Germline V gene data show CDR1 as SEHNR and CDR2 as FQNEAQ (reference sequence). There are 14 residues in the CDR3. Losses at the gene ends were 5 bases for V and 3 bases for J; bases not matched to a gene: 6. The CDR3 loop is CASSPRQGYYGYTF. The CDR3 DNA reads as TGTGCCAGCAGCCCTAGACAGGGCTACTATGGCTACACCTTC.

This clone was seen a handful of times. The chain links TRBV4-1 to TRBJ1-4; no firm D call. V was clipped by 4 bases and J by 4 bases, with 7 bases between them. Germline-derived CDR1 and CDR2 are MGHRA and YSYEKL. The CDR3 loop spans 13 amino acids. CDR3 residues: CASSLRFNEKLFF. The CDR3, as DNA: TGCGCCAGCAGCCTACGGTTTAATGAAAAACTGTTTTTT.

The CDR3 sequence is CASTNRTVLRRSEAFF. The CDR3 region has the DNA TGTGCCAGCACCAATAGGACAGTCTTGAGACGGTCTGAAGCTTTCTTT. V gene TRBV27 combines with J gene TRBJ1-1; tentative D call: TRBD1 (6 bases). This CDR3 region has 16 residues. Germline loops: CDR1 MNHEY, CDR2 SMNVEV (reference sequence). V lost 7 bases, J lost 6 bases, and 24 bases lay in between.

CDR3 bases: TGTGCCAGCAGTGGTGTTAGGCAGGCGTCAGAAAAACTGTTTTTT. This translates into CASSGVRQASEKLFF. J is TRBJ1-4 and V is TRBV2; D unclear. V dropped 4 bases and J dropped 8 bases, with 17 bases sitting between them. Germline loops: CDR1 SNHLY, CDR2 FYNNEI. The CDR3 is 15 residues long.

The rearrangement joins TRBV5-1 to TRBJ2-7, with TRBD2 as a possible D gene (6 bases). CDR1 SGHRS and CDR2 YFSETQ come from the germline V gene. This CDR3 has 14 residues. V was cut by 4 bases and J by 4 bases, with 15 bases left in between. In DNA, the CDR3 is TGCGCCAGCAGCCCCGGGGACTGGATTTACGAGCAGTACTTC. It translates to CASSPGDWIYEQYF.

The rearrangement joins TRBV28 to TRBJ2-3; 8 nucleotides match TRBD2. This CDR3 region has 15 residues. In germline, CDR1 is MDHEN, CDR2 SYDVKM. V lost 10 bases to trimming and J lost 2 bases; unmatched junction nucleotides: 11. The CDR3 region is CAINRGGLNTDTQYF. CDR3 in DNA: TGTGCCATTAACCGGGGGGGCCTTAACACAGATACGCAGTATTTT. The variable domain in full, with the rest retrieved from reference TRBV28 and TRBJ2-3, is DVKVTQSSRYLVKRTGEKVFLECVQDMDHENMFWYRQDPGLGLRLIYFSYDVKMKEKGDIPEGYSVSREKKERFSLILESASTNQTSMYLCAINRGGLNTDTQYFGPGTRLTVL.

The rearrangement links TRBV11-2 to TRBJ2-5, with TRBD1 as a possible D gene (6 bases). In germline, CDR1 is SGHAT, CDR2 FQNNGV. The CDR3 sequence is 14 residues long. V shed 4 bases and J shed 5 bases, with 14 bases lying between them. The CDR3, as DNA: TGTGCCAGCAGCTATCAGGGGTCGGGTGAGACCCAGTACTTC. Amino acid sequence: CASSYQGSGETQYF.

This clone was detected only once. This chain joins TRBV4-2 and TRBJ2-2; 7 bases are a match to TRBD2. The CDR3 runs to 16 residues. Per germline, CDR1 LGHNA and CDR2 YNFKEQ. The J segment lost 1 base and the V segment lost 1 base, leaving 3 bases of the junction unmatched. The CDR3 DNA reads as TGTGCCAGCAGCCAAGTTCTAGCGGAGAACACCGGGGAGCTGTTTTTT. Its translation is CASSQVLAENTGELFF.

The chain has TRBV28 and TRBJ1-3; D unclear. The CDR3 contains 12 residues. Trimming removed 0 bases from V and 9 bases from J, with 6 bases in between. CDR1 and CDR2 from the germline V gene are MDHEN and SYDVKM. The CDR3 region has the DNA TGTGCCAGCAGTTTATGGTCGGGCACCATATATTTT. Encoded protein: CASSLWSGTIYF.

The J gene is TRBJ2-1, the V gene TRBV5-1; 7 nucleotides line up with TRBD2. The length of the CDR3 is 15 residues. CDR1 and CDR2 (germline): SGHRS, YFSETQ. The V gene end was trimmed by 4 bases and the J gene end by 4 bases; junction bases not matched to a gene: 8. Here the CDR3 reads CASSESSGNYNEQFF. The CDR3 DNA sequence: TGCGCCAGCAGCGAATCTAGCGGAAATTACAATGAGCAGTTCTTC. The variable domain in full, with the rest retrieved from reference TRBV5-1 and TRBJ2-1, is KAGVTQTPRYLIKTRGQQVTLSCSPISGHRSVSWYQQTPGQGLQFLFEYFSETQRNKGNFPGRFSGRQFSNSRSEMNVSTLELGDSALYLCASSESSGNYNEQFFGPGTRLTVL.

This chain connects TRBV5-1 to TRBJ2-7, with 9 bases lining up with TRBD2. Trimming removed 4 bases from V and 0 bases from J; junction bases left unmatched: 11. Germline loops: CDR1 SGHRS, CDR2 YFSETQ. CDR3 size: 17 residues. For the CDR3, the DNA is TGCGCCAGCAGCCACCTGGCGGGAGGGCCGACCTCCTACGAGCAGTACTTC. Its translation: CASSHLAGGPTSYEQYF.

This clone was observed a single time. The CDR3 spells CASSHPGWDTEAFF. In DNA, the CDR3 is TGCGCCAGCAGCCACCCAGGGTGGGACACTGAAGCTTTCTTT. V is TRBV4-1 and J is TRBJ1-1; tentatively, D is TRBD1 (5 bases). The CDR3 spans 14 residues. Germline V gene lookup returns CDR1 MGHRA and CDR2 YSYEKL. V was cut by 3 bases and J by 3 bases, with 11 bases left in between.

The V and J genes are TRBV7-8 and TRBJ1-5, with TRBD1 as a possible D gene (5 bases). There are 13 residues in the CDR3. V lost 5 bases to trimming and J lost 4 bases, with 9 bases between them. Germline V gives CDR1 SGHVS, CDR2 FQNEAQ. CDR3 sequence (DNA): TGTGCCAGCAGCGAACACAGGAATCAGCCCCAGCATTTT. It specifies CASSEHRNQPQHF.

This sequence joins TRBV28 and TRBJ1-6; D not certain. The V end was cut by 7 bases, the J end by 2 bases, with 6 bases between. Per germline, CDR1 MDHEN and CDR2 SYDVKM. The CDR3 runs to 13 residues. CDR3 sequence (DNA): TGTGCCAGCACCCTACCCTATAATTCACCCCTCCACTTT. It codes for CASTLPYNSPLHF.

The V gene is TRBV5-1, the J gene TRBJ2-7; a weak D match, TRBD2 (5 bases). This CDR3 has 13 residues. Trimming took 4 bases from V and 5 from J, leaving 13 bases between them. Looked up from germline, CDR1 is SGHRS and CDR2 is YFSETQ. CDR3 region: CASSGLDGDEQYF. The CDR3 DNA is TGCGCCAGCAGCGGGCTAGACGGGGACGAGCAGTACTTC.

The J gene is TRBJ2-5, the V gene TRBV21-1; the table's D call of TRBD2 was not tested on the DNA. TRBV21-1 represents a pseudogene. The CDR3 consists of 14 residues. The CDR3 is CASSKVSGGETQYF. The CDR3 region has the DNA TGTGCCAGCAGCAAAGTATCCGGGGGGGAGACCCAGTACTTC.